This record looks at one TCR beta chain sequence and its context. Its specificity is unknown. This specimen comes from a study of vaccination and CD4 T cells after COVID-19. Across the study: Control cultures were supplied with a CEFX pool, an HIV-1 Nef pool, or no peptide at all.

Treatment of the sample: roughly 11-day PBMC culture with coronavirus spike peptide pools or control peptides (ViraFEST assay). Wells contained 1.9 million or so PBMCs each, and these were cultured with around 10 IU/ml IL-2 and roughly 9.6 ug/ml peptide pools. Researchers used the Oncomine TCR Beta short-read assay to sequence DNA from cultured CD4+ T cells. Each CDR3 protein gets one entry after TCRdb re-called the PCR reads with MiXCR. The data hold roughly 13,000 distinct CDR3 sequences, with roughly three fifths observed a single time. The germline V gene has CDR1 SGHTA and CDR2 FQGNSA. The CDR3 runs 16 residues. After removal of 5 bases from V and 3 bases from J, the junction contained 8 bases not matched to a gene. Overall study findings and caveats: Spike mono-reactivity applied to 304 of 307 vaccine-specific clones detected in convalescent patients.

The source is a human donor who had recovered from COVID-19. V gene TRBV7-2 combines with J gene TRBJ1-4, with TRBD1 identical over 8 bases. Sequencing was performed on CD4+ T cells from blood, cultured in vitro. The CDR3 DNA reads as TGTGCCAGCAGCCCAGGGGGCCGAGGCCCTAATGAAAAACTGTTTTTT. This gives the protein CASSPGGRGPNEKLFF.